This T cell receptor beta chain is drawn from a study of shared clonotypes between healthy human individuals. The CDR3 extends over 15 amino acids. The germline V gene has CDR1 SGHRS and CDR2 YFSETQ. V trimming: 4 bases; J trimming: 4 bases; junction bases outside the gene matches: 9. In the naive CD8 group, cells lacked CD45RO and were positively selected for CCR7, so terminally differentiated effector memory CD45RA+ cells were left out. Repertoires were generated with immunoSEQ multiplex PCR, while TCRdb's copy carries only in-frame clones and drops some. The profile shows about 800,000 clones, about 96% of them singletons.

Sequencing input: naive CD8+ T cells sorted from blood. The sequence was collected from a man aged 30 to 39 in good health. V usage is TRBV5-1 and J usage is TRBJ2-7; 9 nucleotides align to TRBD2. DNA of the CDR3: TGCGCCAGCAGCGTGGCAGCGGGAGGCTTTTACGAGCAGTACTTC. It specifies CASSVAAGGFYEQYF.